These 21 T cell receptor beta chains were sequenced from one sample in a study of sequential checkpoint blockade in melanoma. Clones were read by immunoSEQ multiplex PCR, and TCRdb kept only the in-frame ones, dropping some. The data show 15,000 or so clones, more than 85% seen once. Regarding treatment: randomized to nivolumab then ipilimumab (arm A) or the reverse (arm B). Source: CD8+ T cells sorted from blood (inferred from file names), taken from a patient given nivolumab and ipilimumab in sequence. Receptor source: a human donor with melanoma.

J is TRBJ2-7 and V is TRBV4-1; TRBD1 agrees at 9 bases. Germline-derived CDR1 and CDR2 are MGHRA and YSYEKL. The CDR3 covers 14 residues. The V and J ends lost 4 bases and 6 bases, in that order; junction bases with no gene match: 7. In nucleotides, the CDR3 is TGCGCCAGCAGCCCGGGACAGGGTGAAGGCGAGCAGTACGTC. It translates to CASSPGQGEGEQYV.

This chain links TRBV7-9 with TRBJ2-7; D perhaps matches TRBD2 (6 bases). The CDR3 sequence is 12 residues long. The ends were cut back, 0 bases at V and 7 bases at J, with 7 bases in the middle. Germline loops: CDR1 SEHNR, CDR2 FQNEAQ (reference sequence). The CDR3 coding sequence is TGTGCCAGCAGCTTAGCGGGACTTGAGCAGTACTTC. Protein product: CASSLAGLEQYF.

The chain combines TRBV9 with TRBJ2-3, with 10 nucleotides matching TRBD2. Per the germline V gene, CDR1 is SGDLS and CDR2 is YYNGEE. J gave up 0 bases and V 3 bases, and 10 bases lay outside the gene matches. CDR3 length equals 18 residues. This chain's CDR3 is CASSALALAGDSTDTQYF. DNA for the CDR3: TGTGCCAGCAGCGCCCTGGCGCTAGCGGGAGATAGCACAGATACGCAGTATTTT.

The V and J genes are TRBV19 and TRBJ1-1; 11 nucleotides line up with TRBD1. The length of the CDR3 is 16 residues. Germline V gene data show CDR1 as LNHDA and CDR2 as SQIVND (reference sequence). V shed 5 bases, J shed 0 bases, and the junction held 5 bases outside the gene matches. The CDR3 loop reads CASSEGTGGLNTEAFF. DNA for the CDR3: TGTGCCAGTAGTGAAGGGACAGGGGGATTGAACACTGAAGCTTTCTTT.

V and J are TRBV28 and TRBJ1-6; the D gene is possibly TRBD1 (5 bases). Germline V CDR1 and CDR2: MDHEN, SYDVKM. V was shortened by 2 bases and J by 0 bases, with 14 bases between the two germline ends. The CDR3 totals 18 residues. The CDR3 protein is CASSLDSTMSSYNSPLHF. The CDR3 coding sequence is TGTGCCAGCAGTTTAGACAGCACCATGAGCTCCTATAATTCACCCCTCCACTTT.

V gene TRBV28 combines with J gene TRBJ1-3; tentative D call: TRBD1 (6 bases). This CDR3 is built from 15 residues. Looked up from germline, CDR1 is MDHEN and CDR2 is SYDVKM. V was clipped by 5 bases and J by 4 bases, with 15 bases between them. The CDR3 protein is CASSLRGSLGNTIYF. In DNA form, the CDR3 reads TGTGCCAGCAGTCTCAGGGGATCTCTGGGAAACACCATATATTTT.

The CDR3 protein is CASSQLEGLTEAFF. In DNA, the CDR3 is TGCGCCAGCAGCCAACTTGAGGGTTTAACTGAAGCTTTCTTT. The chain couples TRBV4-1 to TRBJ1-1, with D hard to call. CDR3 length: 14 residues. Germline V gene data show CDR1 as MGHRA and CDR2 as YSYEKL. V was cut by 2 bases and J by 5 bases, with 12 bases left in between.

V and J are TRBV10-3 and TRBJ2-7; TRBD2 matches at 13 bases. This CDR3 is 16 amino acids long. Germline lookup yields CDR1 ENHRY and CDR2 SYGVKD. Germline trimming cut 2 bases from V and 2 bases from J; bases unmatched to any gene: 3. The CDR3 loop reads CAISEGTSGTTYEQYF. The CDR3, as DNA: TGTGCCATCAGTGAGGGGACTAGCGGGACAACCTACGAGCAGTACTTC.

The V call is TRBV19, the J call TRBJ2-1, with a weak D call TRBD2 (5 bases). Germline values: CDR1 LNHDA, CDR2 SQIVND (reference sequence). CDR3 size: 14 residues. Trimming left V 6 bases short and J 4 bases short, with 13 bases between. This chain's CDR3 is CASSRDYSYNEQFF. The CDR3 coding sequence is TGTGCCAGTAGCCGGGATTATTCTTACAATGAGCAGTTCTTC.

This sequence joins TRBV6-1 and TRBJ2-7, with 8 bases lining up with TRBD1. CDR1 and CDR2 from the germline V gene are MNHNS and SASEGT. The CDR3 sequence is 15 residues long. Germline trimming cut 1 base from V and 4 bases from J; bases unmatched to any gene: 6. The CDR3 DNA reads as TGTGCCAGCAGTGAAGGGGACAGGTTATCGTACGAGCAGTACGTC. Its protein is CASSEGDRLSYEQYV.

The V gene is TRBV2, the J gene TRBJ1-1, with D hard to call. CDR3 size: 11 residues. Germline CDR1 is SNHLY and CDR2 is FYNNEI. V gave up 6 bases and J gave up 7 bases, with 9 bases separating them. In DNA, the CDR3 is TGTGCCAGCAGGGGCGCGTATGAAGCTTTCTTT. Protein: CASRGAYEAFF.

The chain couples TRBV11-2 to TRBJ2-7; weak D call: TRBD2 (6 bases). The ends were cut back, 5 bases at V and 2 bases at J, with 13 bases in the middle. This CDR3 has 14 residues. Germline V gives CDR1 SGHAT, CDR2 FQNNGV. CDR3 sequence: CASSPGLTTYEQYF. DNA of the CDR3: TGTGCCAGCAGCCCGGGACTTACCACCTACGAGCAGTACTTC.

Here the CDR3 DNA reads TGCGCCAGCAGCCAAGATCTGAGGGATGGCTACACCTTC. The encoded protein is CASSQDLRDGYTF. The genes are TRBV4-1 and TRBJ1-2; D is unresolved. Germline values: CDR1 MGHRA, CDR2 YSYEKL. V lost 0 bases to trimming and J lost 6 bases, with 8 bases between them. The CDR3 totals 13 residues.

The chain joins TRBV5-6 to TRBJ1-1; D call uncertain. The CDR3 is 14 residues long. The V gene's germline CDR1 is SGHDT and CDR2 YYEEEE. The V gene lost 1 base and the J gene lost 1 base, with 8 bases spanning the gap. DNA for the CDR3: TGTGCCAGCAGCTTGTCGTACAGGAACACTGAAGCTTTCTTT. This codes for CASSLSYRNTEAFF.

The J gene is TRBJ1-2, the V gene TRBV7-3, with a weak D call TRBD1 (6 bases). V was trimmed by 6 bases and J by 1 base, leaving 9 bases between them. The CDR3 totals 13 residues. Germline-derived CDR1 and CDR2 are SGHTA and FQGTGA. The CDR3 reads CASSQGFNYGYTF. The CDR3 DNA is TGTGCCAGCAGTCAGGGGTTTAACTATGGCTACACCTTC.

This clone showed up just once. The chain joins TRBV18 to TRBJ2-7; the match to TRBD1 covers 10 bases. V was pared by 5 bases and J by 2 bases, with 6 bases of the junction left unmatched. The CDR3 has 15 amino acids. CDR1 is KGHSH, CDR2 LQKENI, per germline. CDR3 sequence: CASSVWTGGPYEQYF. The CDR3 coding sequence is TGTGCCAGCTCAGTCTGGACAGGGGGTCCCTACGAGCAGTACTTC. The full variable domain, rest sourced from reference TRBV18 and TRBJ2-7, is NAGVMQNPRHLVRRRGQEARLRCSPMKGHSHVYWYRQLPEEGLKFMVYLQKENIIDESGMPKERFSAEFPKEGPSILRIQQVVRGDSAAYFCASSVWTGGPYEQYFGPGTRLTVT.

Comments on this clone: Mismatch with germline at one junction end may stem from a read error. The chain links TRBV7-7 to TRBJ2-1, with TRBD2 identical over 13 bases. The CDR3 loop spans 16 amino acids. In germline, CDR1 is SSHAT, CDR2 FNYEAQ (reference sequence). CDR3 in amino acids: CASSRLAGGEHNEQFF. As DNA, the CDR3 is TGTGCTAGCAGCAGACTAGCGGGAGGAGAACACAATGAGCAGTTCTTC.

The chain uses TRBV7-9 and TRBJ1-4; no definite D call. The V and J ends lost 5 bases and 8 bases respectively, with 12 bases between them. The germline V gene has CDR1 SEHNR and CDR2 FQNEAQ (reference sequence). The CDR3 runs to 13 residues. CDR3 region: CASSEVGREKLFF. CDR3 in DNA: TGTGCCAGCAGCGAGGTGGGGAGGGAAAAACTGTTTTTT.

The rearrangement joins TRBV29-1 to TRBJ1-5; no definite D call. This CDR3 comprises 14 residues. Germline V gene data show CDR1 as SQVTM and CDR2 as ANQGSEA. Trimming removed 6 bases from V and 4 bases from J, with 16 bases in between. The CDR3 bases are TGCAGCGTCGCCGGAGAGGCTTGGAATCAGCCCCAGCATTTT. This encodes CSVAGEAWNQPQHF.

The genes are TRBV27 and TRBJ2-7; 7 nucleotides match TRBD2. Germline CDR1 MNHEY, CDR2 SMNVEV (reference sequence). Trimming removed 8 bases from V and 1 base from J; junction bases left unmatched: 11. The CDR3 spans 15 residues. The CDR3 loop is CASALAGTISYEQYF. The DNA of the CDR3 is TGTGCCAGCGCCCTTGCCGGGACTATATCCTACGAGCAGTACTTC.

The chain carries TRBV13 and TRBJ1-6; D possibly corresponds to TRBD1 (6 bases). The CDR3 length is 14 residues. CDR1 is PRHDT and CDR2 is FYEKMQ in the germline V gene (reference sequence). The V and J ends lost 4 bases and 10 bases respectively, with 14 bases between them. The CDR3 here is CASSSRQAASPLHF. DNA of the CDR3: TGTGCCAGCAGCTCCCGACAGGCAGCCTCACCCCTCCACTTT.